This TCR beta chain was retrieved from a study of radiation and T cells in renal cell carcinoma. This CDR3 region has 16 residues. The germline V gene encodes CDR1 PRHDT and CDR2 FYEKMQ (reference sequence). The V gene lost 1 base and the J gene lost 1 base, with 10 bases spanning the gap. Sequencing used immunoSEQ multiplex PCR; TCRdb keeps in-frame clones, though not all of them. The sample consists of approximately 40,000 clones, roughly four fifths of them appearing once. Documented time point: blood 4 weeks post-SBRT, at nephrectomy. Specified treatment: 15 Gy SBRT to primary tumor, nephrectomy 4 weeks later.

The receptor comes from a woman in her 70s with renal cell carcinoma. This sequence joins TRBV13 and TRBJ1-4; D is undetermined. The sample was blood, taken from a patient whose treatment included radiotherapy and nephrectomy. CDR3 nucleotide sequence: TGTGCCAGCAGCTTAGACAGAACCAGAACTAATGAAAAACTGTTTTTT. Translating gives CASSLDRTRTNEKLFF.